Detailed here is one TCR beta chain. V dropped 2 bases and J dropped 4; count of bases not matched to a gene: 9. Germline CDR1 and CDR2: DFQATT and SNEGSKA (reference sequence). The CDR3 runs to 16 residues. The sample comes from a study of blood T cells in healthy people across ages. A J-beta primer mix and a sample-barcoded 5' primer were used in a second PCR of roughly 6 to 12 cycles. TCRdb re-called the 5' RACE reads through MiXCR, storing one row per CDR3 protein. Among some 1.5 million distinct CDR3 sequences listed, about 42% were seen once. The sequencing sample was made of blood. The sequence derives from a young woman in good health. The chain has TRBV20-1 and TRBJ2-2; 8 bases fit TRBD1. CDR3 coding DNA: TGCAGTGCTAGACGGACAGGGCGGGGTAGCACCGGGGAGCTGTTTTTT. This encodes CSARRTGRGSTGELFF.